This note documents a single T cell receptor (beta chain) sequence. CDR1 and CDR2 (germline): KGHSH, LQKENI. Trimming removed 3 bases from V and 0 bases from J; junction bases left unmatched: 5. The CDR3 loop spans 16 amino acids. Second doses that came at about 4 or about 12 weeks were put together. The method was immunoSEQ multiplex PCR; TCRdb's version includes in-frame clones alone and lacks a portion of them. The sample consists of 180,000 or so clones, more than 75% of them appearing once. The sample originates from a study of T cell responses to AZD1222 COVID-19 vaccine. Sequences were derived from peripheral blood, sampled 28 days after the second AZD1222 dose. The chain recombines TRBV18 with TRBJ1-3; TRBD1 matches at 7 bases. The receptor was derived from an adult who received the AZD1222 COVID-19 vaccine. CDR3 sequence: CASSPPAGGSGNTIYF. CDR3 DNA: TGTGCCAGCTCACCCCCGGCAGGGGGCTCTGGAAACACCATATATTTT. Looking up the rest from reference TRBV18 and TRBJ1-3 gives the full variable domain: NAGVMQNPRHLVRRRGQEARLRCSPMKGHSHVYWYRQLPEEGLKFMVYLQKENIIDESGMPKERFSAEFPKEGPSILRIQQVVRGDSAAYFCASSPPAGGSGNTIYFGEGSWLTVV.